The rows below give T cell receptor beta chains drawn from one sample of a study of response to subunit inactivated influenza vaccine. TCRdb passed the RT-PCR reads through MiXCR, listing each CDR3 protein once. The repertoire holds fewer than 600,000 distinct CDR3 sequences, with about 7.2% as singletons. The sample in question was PBMCs from blood, obtained less than 30 months after vaccination. The receptors come from a man between 50 and 69 years old who received an inactivated influenza vaccine. Both conserved end residues are part of each CDR3. D genes are given only for firm matches. Clone size appears in some rows only: once, few, many, or a class for an expanded clone.

-,-,TRBJ2-3,TRBV6-2/TRBV6-3,CASSYKALTVKRRGSTDTQYF
TRBD2,many,TRBJ2-3,TRBV6-1,CVSASGGTDTQYF
TRBD1,many,TRBJ1-1,TRBV20-1,CSATYRGWGTEAFF
-,many,TRBJ1-2,TRBV5-1,CASSLGQAEGGYTF
-,-,TRBJ1-3,TRBV29-1,CSVTGFGNTIYF
-,-,TRBJ2-6,TRBV6-2/TRBV6-3,CASSWAGANVLTF
-,-,TRBJ2-3,TRBV20-1,CSARDVQTDTQYF
TRBD2,many,TRBJ2-1,TRBV12-3/TRBV12-4,CASSGGRGDTNEQFF
-,few,TRBJ2-7,TRBV3-1,CASSQDRAAYEQYF
-,-,TRBJ2-3,TRBV10-3,CATRDSHTDTQYF
-,few,TRBJ2-3,TRBV7-2,CASSLDYSTSTDTQYF
TRBD1,many,TRBJ1-2,TRBV5-1,CASSKGQNNYGYTF
-,-,TRBJ2-2,TRBV20-1,CSANQGSNTGELFF
-,many,TRBJ2-1,TRBV11-2,CASSFSGSNEQFF
-,once,TRBJ2-5,TRBV12-3/TRBV12-4,CASSFGNRETQYF
TRBD1,-,TRBJ1-1,TRBV5-1,CASSPGSTGVWTEAFF
-,many,TRBJ1-3,TRBV5-6,CASSFFSGQGGNTIYF
TRBD1,-,TRBJ1-1,TRBV19,CASSRGTANTEAFF
-,-,TRBJ2-2,TRBV6-2/TRBV6-3,CASSYSLAANTGELFF
-,many,TRBJ2-7,TRBV12-3/TRBV12-4,CASSPGPNFAEQYF
-,few,TRBJ2-1,TRBV20-1,CSASRRNEQFF
-,few,TRBJ1-1,TRBV2,CASSNKVNTEAFF
-,many,TRBJ2-2,TRBV6-1,CASRETGELFF
-,many,TRBJ2-5,TRBV5-1,CASSLRLHRGTQYF
TRBD2,many,TRBJ2-3,TRBV11-2,CASSTGLAADTQYF
TRBD1,many,TRBJ1-1,TRBV9,CASSVGTGGIAFF
-,many,TRBJ2-5,TRBV7-2,CASSYGLKIQETQYF
TRBD1,few,TRBJ1-6,TRBV12-3/TRBV12-4,CASRIGQGIASYNSPLHF
TRBD2,many,TRBJ2-1,TRBV6-2/TRBV6-3,CASSYPGLAGVPSSYNEQFF
-,-,TRBJ2-5,TRBV13,CASSLVRGIRETQYF
-,-,TRBJ2-3,TRBV20-1,CSARVLDGGRGDTQYF
-,few,TRBJ2-5,TRBV6-1,CASSESMAGAETQYF
TRBD1,few,TRBJ1-3,TRBV4-2,CASSQDQGGPFVSGRGGGNTIYF
-,-,TRBJ2-7,TRBV7-6,CASSLGAQGKPAYEQYF
-,many,TRBJ1-3,TRBV25-1,CASMSSGNTIYF
TRBD1,-,TRBJ2-7,TRBV5-1,CASSVEPSRGLYEQYF
-,many,TRBJ2-5,TRBV20-1,CSGRTTQETQYF
-,-,TRBJ2-7,TRBV4-3,CASSQDPRAAYEQYF
TRBD1,few,TRBJ1-5,TRBV12-3/TRBV12-4,CASRQGGGNQPQHF
-,few,TRBJ2-1,TRBV14,CASSQAGRSYNEQFF
-,-,TRBJ1-5,TRBV28,CASSRSDSNQPQHF
TRBD1,few,TRBJ2-5,TRBV24-1,CATSDPGRGRTQYF
-,few,TRBJ1-4,TRBV9,CASSVEETGTNEKLFF
-,-,TRBJ2-2,TRBV30,CAWSAQSAGELFF
-,many,TRBJ1-5,TRBV5-1,CASSPGTMNQPQHF
-,few,TRBJ2-6,TRBV18,CASSRESTSGANVLTF
-,many,TRBJ2-3,TRBV29-1,CSVARMGQVTDTQYF
-,few,TRBJ2-7,TRBV6-1,CASSEALGFDEQYF
-,many,TRBJ2-7,TRBV20-1,CSARDTFTYEQYF
-,few,TRBJ1-3,TRBV7-2,CASSLRGPGPSGNTIYF
TRBD1,-,TRBJ2-3,TRBV6-1,CASRPGQTRTDTQYF
TRBD1,once,TRBJ2-3,TRBV12-3/TRBV12-4,CASSFSGTAGTDTQYF
-,-,TRBJ2-1,TRBV19,CASSISNNEQFF
TRBD2,many,TRBJ2-1,TRBV5-1,CASSYSGAGTYNEQFF
-,few,TRBJ2-1,TRBV3-1,CASSQAISYNEQFF